The 23 T cell receptor beta chains below were found in one sample sequenced in a study of blood T cell repertoires in COVID-19. Produced via immunoSEQ multiplex PCR; TCRdb's table is partial and in-frame only. This sample has roughly 250,000 clones, with roughly four fifths found just once. The source material was PBMCs or T cells enriched from blood (not recorded which). Every receptor here comes from a woman in her forties who had been exposed to COVID-19.

The rearrangement joins TRBV9 to TRBJ1-6; no clear D gene. CDR1 SGDLS and CDR2 YYNGEE come from the germline V gene. The CDR3 has 15 amino acids. The germline V and J ends were trimmed by 1 base and 8 bases, with 13 bases remaining between them. The CDR3 DNA reads as TGTGCCAGCAGCGTAAGGCCGGACGGGGATTCACCCCTCCACTTT. It specifies CASSVRPDGDSPLHF.

This clone has a handful of counts. V is TRBV5-1 and J is TRBJ2-3; 9 bases fit TRBD2. Germline V gives CDR1 SGHRS, CDR2 YFSETQ. J gave up 5 bases and V 4 bases, and 5 bases lay outside the gene matches. The CDR3 is 14 residues long. The CDR3 bases are TGCGCCAGCAGCCGGACTAGCGATCAAGATACGCAGTATTTT. Its protein product is CASSRTSDQDTQYF.

This clone was seen a few times. V is TRBV10-3 and J is TRBJ1-2, with 8 bases lining up with TRBD1. The germline gives CDR1 ENHRY, CDR2 SYGVKD. The CDR3 spans 16 residues. V dropped 2 bases and J dropped 1; count of bases not matched to a gene: 6. The CDR3 DNA is TGTGCCATCAGTGAGGACAGGGGACATTATAACTATGGCTACACCTTC. This encodes CAISEDRGHYNYGYTF.

This chain joins TRBV2 and TRBJ1-4; TRBD1 agrees at 7 bases. The J segment lost 3 bases and the V segment lost 1 base, leaving 5 bases of the junction unmatched. The germline CDR1 and CDR2 sequences are SNHLY and FYNNEI. The CDR3 sequence is 16 residues long. DNA of the CDR3: TGTGCCAGCAGTGAAGTTGGGACAGACCCTAATGAAAAACTGTTTTTT. As protein: CASSEVGTDPNEKLFF.

This rearrangement joins TRBV20-1 to TRBJ2-3, with 12 bases aligning to TRBD1. Trimming removed 3 bases from V and 4 bases from J; junction bases left unmatched: 8. CDR1 DFQATT and CDR2 SNEGSKA come from the germline V gene (reference sequence). The CDR3 is 16 residues long. CDR3 in amino acids: CSASIGTGGRSDTQYF. The DNA of the CDR3 is TGCAGTGCTAGTATAGGGACAGGGGGCCGGTCAGATACGCAGTATTTT.

This clone is a singleton in its sample. This chain uses TRBV7-7 with TRBJ2-5, with a weak D call TRBD1 (5 bases). The V and J ends lost 1 base and 5 bases respectively, with 8 bases between them. Per germline, CDR1 SSHAT and CDR2 FNYEAQ (reference sequence). The CDR3 is 13 amino acids. The CDR3 protein is CASSLGGRETQYF. CDR3 nucleotides: TGTGCCAGCAGCTTAGGGGGCCGGGAGACCCAGTACTTC. The entire variable domain, with the rest obtained from reference TRBV7-7 and TRBJ2-5, is as follows: GAGVSQSPRYKVTKRGQDVTLRCDPISSHATLYWYQQALGQGPEFLTYFNYEAQPDKSGLPSDRFSAERPEGSISTLTIQRTEQRDSAMYRCASSLGGRETQYFGPGTRLLVL.

The rearrangement uses TRBV11-2 and TRBJ1-1; D is possibly TRBD1 (5 bases). This CDR3 comprises 15 residues. Germline-derived CDR1 and CDR2 are SGHAT and FQNNGV. V was clipped by 1 base and J by 0 bases, with 9 bases between them. In DNA form, the CDR3 reads TGTGCCAGCAGCTTAGTGTCGACAGTGAACACTGAAGCTTTCTTT. This codes for CASSLVSTVNTEAFF.

The chain joins TRBV6-5 to TRBJ1-5; the match to TRBD1 covers 9 bases. V was pared by 6 bases and J by 4 bases, with 1 base of the junction left unmatched. The CDR3 consists of 13 residues. CDR1 is MNHEY and CDR2 is SVGAGI in the germline V gene. CDR3 amino acids: CASRDRGNQPQHF. The CDR3 DNA sequence: TGTGCCAGCAGGGACAGGGGTAATCAGCCCCAGCATTTT.

CDR3 sequence (DNA): TGCAGCGCTACCCGGGAGGGGGTAGGCCCATACGAGCAGTACTTC. Encoded protein: CSATREGVGPYEQYF. This chain uses TRBV29-1 with TRBJ2-7, with 8 bases fitting TRBD2. The germline gives CDR1 SQVTM, CDR2 ANQGSEA. The CDR3 length is 15 residues. J gave up 4 bases and V 7 bases, and 15 bases lay outside the gene matches.

The chain combines TRBV27 with TRBJ1-1; 7 bases agree with TRBD1. This CDR3 region has 14 residues. The germline V gene has CDR1 MNHEY and CDR2 SMNVEV (reference sequence). V was pared by 5 bases and J by 4 bases, with 7 bases of the junction left unmatched. CDR3 coding DNA: TGTGCCAGCAGTGATTACAGGGGAGGCACTGAAGCTTTCTTT. It yields the protein CASSDYRGGTEAFF.

The chain combines TRBV5-1 with TRBJ1-3, with D possibly matching TRBD1 (5 bases). V was pared by 0 bases and J by 4 bases, with 11 bases between. Germline CDR1 SGHRS, CDR2 YFSETQ. This CDR3 has 15 amino acids. The DNA for the CDR3 is TGCGCCAGCAGCTTGGGTCAGGGTACCGGAAACACCATATATTTT. Translated, it gives CASSLGQGTGNTIYF.

This clone came up once. This chain links TRBV4-2 with TRBJ1-1; 9 nucleotides match TRBD1. The germline gives CDR1 LGHNA, CDR2 YNFKEQ. The CDR3 contains 16 residues. With 0 bases clipped from V and 3 bases from J, the junction kept 5 bases outside the gene matches. The CDR3 spells CASSQDGDRGDTEAFF. The CDR3 nucleotides read TGTGCCAGCAGCCAAGATGGTGACAGGGGGGACACTGAAGCTTTCTTT.

This clone was seen once. V and J are TRBV30 and TRBJ1-6, with 7 positions matching TRBD1. Germline-derived CDR1 and CDR2 are GTSNPN and SVGIG (reference sequence). The junction had 6 bases not matched to a gene; V was cut back by 4 bases and J by 9 bases. The CDR3 runs to 13 residues. The CDR3, as DNA: TGTGCCTGGAAGACAGGGATAGGTTCACCCCTCCACTTT. The encoded protein is CAWKTGIGSPLHF.

V and J are TRBV7-9 and TRBJ1-1; perhaps TRBD1 as D (6 bases). Germline V gene data show CDR1 as SEHNR and CDR2 as FQNEAQ (reference sequence). The CDR3 covers 16 residues. Deletions cut 3 bases from V and 2 bases from J, with 16 bases between. Here the CDR3 DNA reads TGTGCCAGCAGCTTGCAGGGGCAACTGGGTAACACTGAAGCTTTCTTT. This codes for CASSLQGQLGNTEAFF. The whole variable domain, filled in from reference TRBV7-9 and TRBJ1-1, reads DTGVSQNPRHKITKRGQNVTFRCDPISEHNRLYWYRQTLGQGPEFLTYFQNEAQLEKSRLLSDRFSAERPKGSFSTLEIQRTEQGDSAMYLCASSLQGQLGNTEAFFGQGTRLTVV.

This rearrangement joins TRBV7-3 to TRBJ1-5; D ambiguous. V lost 2 bases and J lost 4, with 6 bases in between. There are 13 residues in the CDR3. The germline CDR1 and CDR2 sequences are SGHTA and FQGTGA. CDR3 residues: CASSLEANQPQHF. CDR3 nucleotides: TGTGCCAGCAGCTTAGAGGCGAATCAGCCCCAGCATTTT.

The chain carries TRBV19 and TRBJ1-5; 8 bases line up with TRBD1. Germline V gene lookup returns CDR1 LNHDA and CDR2 SQIVND (reference sequence). V trimming: 3 bases; J trimming: 0 bases; junction bases outside the gene matches: 10. There are 18 residues in the CDR3. CDR3 DNA: TGTGCCAGTAGTATCTCCAGGACAGGGATTTATAGCAATCAGCCCCAGCATTTT. Amino acid sequence: CASSISRTGIYSNQPQHF.

This clone was detected only once. The V call is TRBV7-9, the J call TRBJ2-7, with 7 bases that match TRBD2. J gave up 6 bases and V 5 bases, and 7 bases lay outside the gene matches. The CDR3 spans 13 residues. Germline assignment: CDR1 SEHNR and CDR2 FQNEAQ (reference sequence). The CDR3 sequence is CASSRATSREQYF. Here the CDR3 DNA reads TGTGCCAGCAGCCGCGCGACTAGCCGCGAGCAGTACTTC.

This chain joins TRBV4-3 and TRBJ1-2; 8 nucleotides line up with TRBD1. This CDR3 is built from 15 residues. V lost 1 base and J lost 7; bases outside the gene matches: 8. The germline V gene has CDR1 LGHNA and CDR2 YSLEER. The CDR3 nucleotides read TGCGCCAGCAGCCAAGTCAGGACAGGGATCTCTGGCTACACCTTC. As protein: CASSQVRTGISGYTF.

The chain employs TRBV3-1 (or the pseudogene TRBV3-2) and TRBJ2-3, with TRBD2 identical over 9 bases. Germline V lookup: CDR1 LGHDT, CDR2 YNNKEL (reference sequence). The CDR3 totals 14 residues. V gave up 3 bases and J gave up 8 bases; unmatched junction bases: 6. The CDR3 here is CASSHSAGGPTQYF. CDR3 DNA sequence: TGTGCCAGCAGCCATTCAGCGGGGGGCCCTACGCAGTATTTT.

The chain links TRBV6-5 to TRBJ2-3, with 7 bases aligning to TRBD1. Germline CDR1 is MNHEY and CDR2 is SVGAGI. The junction had 16 bases not matched to a gene; V was cut back by 11 bases and J by 5 bases. The CDR3 totals 15 residues. The CDR3 reads CAGCETGARGDTQYF. The CDR3 coding sequence is TGTGCCGGCTGCGAAACAGGGGCAAGAGGAGATACGCAGTATTTT.

The CDR3 is CASSSRSNSPLHF. DNA of the CDR3: TGTGCCAGCAGCTCACGGTCTAATTCACCCCTCCACTTT. The rearrangement uses TRBV9 and TRBJ1-6; D not resolved. The CDR3 sequence is 13 residues long. Germline loops: CDR1 SGDLS, CDR2 YYNGEE. V lost 4 bases, J lost 6 bases, and 8 bases lay in between.

The chain uses TRBV5-4 and TRBJ1-1, with unresolved D. V was pared by 3 bases and J by 3 bases, with 12 bases between. CDR3 length equals 14 residues. From germline, CDR1 is SGHNT and CDR2 YYREEE (reference sequence). The CDR3 reads CASSSISLDTEAFF. The CDR3, as DNA: TGTGCCAGCAGCTCCATTAGCCTTGACACTGAAGCTTTCTTT.

The V gene is TRBV28, the J gene TRBJ1-2; 7 nucleotides agree with TRBD1. Trimming cost V 8 bases and J 4 bases; bases outside gene matches: 10. The germline V gene encodes CDR1 MDHEN and CDR2 SYDVKM. The CDR3 loop spans 14 amino acids. The CDR3 region is CASANLPGGYGYTF. CDR3 coding DNA: TGTGCCAGCGCAAATCTACCAGGGGGCTATGGCTACACCTTC.